The entry that follows covers one T cell receptor beta chain sequence. Its antigen is still unknown. The data belong to a study of shared clonotypes between healthy human individuals. Regarding the study as a whole: Around 4.7% was the fraction of naive CD4 clonotypes found shared across four donors. Deeper or shallower sequencing was expected to change how clonotypes are shared among donors.

A deep-level run was used for the assay. Researchers divided each subset's genomic DNA evenly across several immunoSEQ plates. Here immunoSEQ multiplex PCR was the method, and the copy in TCRdb shows in-frame clones only, minus some. Of about 2 million clones listed, roughly 95% were seen once; the top ten hold approximately 1.2%. As defined, naive CD8 cells were CD45RO-negative and positively selected for CCR7, with terminally differentiated effector memory CD45RA+ cells excluded. Sequencing used naive CD8+ T cells sorted from blood. This clonotype originated in a man younger than 30 in good health.

The CDR3 loop is CASSMTENTEAFF. The DNA for the CDR3 is TGTGCCAGCAGTATGACGGAGAACACTGAAGCTTTCTTT. This chain links TRBV25-1 with TRBJ1-1; D gene ambiguous. CDR3 length: 13 amino acids. Germline lookup yields CDR1 MGHDK and CDR2 SYGVNS. Deletions cut 5 bases from V and 1 base from J, with 8 bases between. The full variable domain, in which reference TRBV25-1 and TRBJ1-1 provide the parts outside the CDR3, is EADIYQTPRYLVIGTGKKITLECSQTMGHDKMYWYQQDPGMELHLIHYSYGVNSTEKGDLSSESTVSRIRTEHFPLTLESARPSHTSQYLCASSMTENTEAFFGQGTRLTVV.